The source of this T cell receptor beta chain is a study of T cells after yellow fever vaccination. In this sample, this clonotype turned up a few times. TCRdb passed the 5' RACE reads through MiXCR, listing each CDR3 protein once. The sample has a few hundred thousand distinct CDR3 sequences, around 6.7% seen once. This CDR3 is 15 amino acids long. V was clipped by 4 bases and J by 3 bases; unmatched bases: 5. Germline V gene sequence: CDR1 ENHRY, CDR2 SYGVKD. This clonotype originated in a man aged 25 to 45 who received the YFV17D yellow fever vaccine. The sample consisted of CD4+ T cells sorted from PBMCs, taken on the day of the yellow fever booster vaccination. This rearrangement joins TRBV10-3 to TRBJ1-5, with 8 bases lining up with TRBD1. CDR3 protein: CAISGGTGDNQPQHF. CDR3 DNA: TGTGCCATCAGTGGCGGGACAGGAGACAATCAGCCCCAGCATTTT.